Presented here are 8 T cell receptor beta chains from one specimen sequenced in a study of cytomegalovirus exposure and HLA in healthy donors. It was with 60 Vbeta and 13 Jbeta primers that the PCR ran. Repertoires were generated with immunoSEQ multiplex PCR, while TCRdb's copy carries only in-frame clones and drops some. The sample holds under 200,000 clones; roughly 13% are singletons and the top ten take over 6.5%. Sequences were obtained from PBMCs. These receptors originate from a man aged 45-65 years in good health and CMV-seropositive.

This clone was detected only a few times. The chain links TRBV7-8 to TRBJ2-1; 8 nucleotides line up with TRBD1. Germline-derived CDR1 and CDR2 are SGHVS and FQNEAQ. This CDR3 is 14 amino acids long. Germline trimming cut 1 base from V and 7 bases from J; bases unmatched to any gene: 3. Here the CDR3 reads CASSLDDRGNEQFF. CDR3 coding DNA: TGTGCCAGCAGCTTAGATGACAGGGGAAATGAGCAGTTCTTC.

This clone was seen more than once but under ten times. The chain joins TRBV7-8 to TRBJ1-3; the D gene is possibly TRBD1 (6 bases). This CDR3 is 17 amino acids long. In germline, CDR1 is SGHVS, CDR2 FQNEAQ. Trimming removed 4 bases at V and 0 bases at J, with 16 bases between. The CDR3 DNA reads as TGTGCCAGCAGCTCAACCGGGACATTCTTCTCTGGAAACACCATATATTTT. This codes for CASSSTGTFFSGNTIYF.

A few counts support this clone. The rearrangement uses TRBV30 and TRBJ1-1, with TRBD1 as a possible D gene (5 bases). CDR1 is GTSNPN and CDR2 is SVGIG in the germline V gene (reference sequence). Trimming left V 3 bases short and J 3 bases short, with 17 bases between. This CDR3 comprises 15 residues. The chain's CDR3 is CAWRGVGGLYTEAFF. CDR3 nucleotides: TGTGCCTGGAGGGGGGTCGGGGGACTTTACACTGAAGCTTTCTTT.

This clone was seen more than once but under ten times. The gene calls are TRBV19 and TRBJ1-5; 10 bases map to TRBD1. J was trimmed by 5 bases and V by 8 bases; bases with no gene match: 9. CDR1 is LNHDA, CDR2 SQIVND, per germline (reference sequence). The CDR3 extends over 15 amino acids. The chain's CDR3 is CASHAGQGNYQPQHF. CDR3 nucleotide sequence: TGTGCCAGTCACGCGGGACAGGGGAATTATCAGCCCCAGCATTTT.

In its sample, this clone was seen a few times. V gene TRBV4-1 combines with J gene TRBJ1-2, with no clear D. V gave up 4 bases and J gave up 0 bases, with 12 bases separating them. CDR1 and CDR2 (germline): MGHRA, YSYEKL. This CDR3 has 15 residues. The CDR3, as DNA: TGCGCCAGCAGCCCCTTTCAAGTAGCTAACTATGGCTACACCTTC. Translation: CASSPFQVANYGYTF.

This clone was seen a few times. The genes are TRBV4-1 and TRBJ2-5; TRBD2 agrees at 7 bases. The CDR3 consists of 16 residues. Looked up from germline, CDR1 is MGHRA and CDR2 is YSYEKL. V dropped 2 bases and J dropped 3; count of bases not matched to a gene: 9. CDR3 nucleotide sequence: TGCGCCAGCAGCCAATATATCAGCGGGGTCGAAGAGACCCAGTACTTC. Protein product: CASSQYISGVEETQYF.

This clone was seen only a few times. The chain has TRBV7-6 and TRBJ2-1; 10 bases match TRBD2. V shed 2 bases, J shed 12 bases, and the junction held 19 bases outside the gene matches. The CDR3 covers 18 residues. Germline-derived CDR1 and CDR2 are SGHVS and FNYEAQ. The CDR3: CASSLPSIAGGPTGAQFF. CDR3 nucleotides: TGTGCCAGCAGCTTACCGTCGATAGCGGGGGGCCCCACAGGCGCGCAGTTCTTC.

The chain combines TRBV9 with TRBJ2-5; 12 bases are shared with TRBD2. CDR3 length equals 16 residues. In germline, CDR1 is SGDLS, CDR2 YYNGEE. Trimming cost V 0 bases and J 4 bases; bases outside gene matches: 4. The CDR3 protein is CASSVASGGAAETQYF. The CDR3 nucleotides read TGTGCCAGCAGCGTAGCTAGCGGGGGGGCGGCAGAGACCCAGTACTTC.